The 8 T cell receptor beta chains given below trace back to one sample, sequenced in a study of blood T cell repertoires in COVID-19. Sequenced by immunoSEQ multiplex PCR; TCRdb stores in-frame clones only, minus some. The table shows over 150,000 clones, with roughly 81% occurring only once. Sequenced sample: peripheral blood. The receptors shown here come from a woman older than 75 with COVID-19, enrolled during active disease.

The rearrangement joins TRBV3-1 (or the pseudogene TRBV3-2) to TRBJ1-4, with 9 nucleotides matching TRBD1. CDR1 is LGHDT and CDR2 is YNNKEL in the germline V gene (reference sequence). With 5 bases clipped from V and 2 bases from J, the junction kept 3 bases outside the gene matches. The CDR3 totals 15 residues. The CDR3 DNA is TGTGCCAGCAGCGACACAGGGGGCACTAATGAAAAACTGTTTTTT. Its protein is CASSDTGGTNEKLFF.

The V and J genes are TRBV18 and TRBJ2-5; possible D gene TRBD2, 6 bases. V was cut by 7 bases and J by 3 bases, with 6 bases left in between. The CDR3 consists of 11 residues. Per germline, CDR1 KGHSH and CDR2 LQKENI. This CDR3 reads CASLAEETQYF. The CDR3 DNA sequence: TGTGCCAGCTTAGCGGAAGAGACCCAGTACTTC.

The genes are TRBV6-5 and TRBJ2-2; 8 positions agree with TRBD2. CDR3 length equals 15 residues. Germline trimming cut 7 bases from V and 4 bases from J; bases unmatched to any gene: 8. Germline CDR1 MNHEY, CDR2 SVGAGI. CDR3 protein: CASIQHAGGTGELFF. The CDR3 bases are TGTGCCAGCATACAACACGCGGGGGGCACCGGGGAGCTGTTTTTT.

The gene calls are TRBV7-2 and TRBJ1-1; TRBD1 agrees at 10 bases. Germline loops: CDR1 SGHTA, CDR2 FQGNSA. With V trimmed by 3 bases and J by 8 bases, 6 bases remained unmatched. This CDR3 spans 14 amino acids. The CDR3: CASSFGTGETEAFF. DNA for the CDR3: TGTGCCAGCAGCTTCGGGACAGGGGAAACCGAAGCTTTCTTT.

The chain joins TRBV7-6 to TRBJ1-1; no reliable D call. In germline, CDR1 is SGHVS, CDR2 FNYEAQ. Between the trimmed V and J ends, which lost 5 bases and 6 bases, there was a span of 7 bases. The CDR3 is 11 amino acids. The CDR3 region has the DNA TGTGCCAGCAGCCCCCTAGCTGAAGCTTTCTTT. It codes for CASSPLAEAFF.

The chain employs TRBV10-3 and TRBJ2-2, with 7 bases matching TRBD1. V shed 0 bases and J 2 bases; nucleotides not matched to a gene: 6. CDR3 length: 17 residues. Germline V gene data show CDR1 as ENHRY and CDR2 as SYGVKD. For the CDR3, the DNA is TGTGCCATCAGTGAGTCGGCCGACAGGGTTAACACCGGGGAGCTGTTTTTT. Translation: CAISESADRVNTGELFF.

The chain recombines TRBV12-5 with TRBJ1-5; 9 positions agree with TRBD1. Germline V gene data show CDR1 as LGHNT and CDR2 as FRNRAP. The CDR3 consists of 18 residues. Trimming removed 3 bases from V and 4 bases from J; junction bases left unmatched: 13. The CDR3 bases are TGTGCTAGTGGTTTCCCCCCTCCTATTGGGACAGGGAATCAGCCCCAGCATTTT. This sequence encodes CASGFPPPIGTGNQPQHF.

The chain joins TRBV18 to TRBJ2-7; D is unclear. Germline V gene data show CDR1 as KGHSH and CDR2 as LQKENI. The ends were cut back, 6 bases at V and 5 bases at J, with 14 bases in the middle. The CDR3 contains 13 residues. The CDR3 reads CASSSSGPNEQYF. The CDR3 DNA is TGTGCCAGCTCCTCATCAGGCCCCAACGAGCAGTACTTC.